These 10 T cell receptor beta chains originate from one sample sequenced in a study of cytomegalovirus exposure and HLA in healthy donors. PCR was performed using 60 Vbeta and 13 Jbeta primers. Profiled with immunoSEQ multiplex PCR; TCRdb holds only in-frame clones, not every one. The table lists some 150,000 clones, more than 75% of them singletons, with about 8.1% in the top ten. Sequenced input: PBMCs. These receptors were taken from a woman aged 50 to 65 in good health and CMV-seropositive.

The J gene is TRBJ2-5, the V gene TRBV19, with D perhaps TRBD2 (5 bases). CDR1 and CDR2 from the germline V gene are LNHDA and SQIVND (reference sequence). The CDR3 covers 13 residues. The ends were cut back, 3 bases at V and 3 bases at J, with 8 bases in the middle. DNA of the CDR3: TGTGCCAGTAGTATTGGAGGAGAAGAGACCCAGTACTTC. Residues: CASSIGGEETQYF.

The chain combines TRBV18 with TRBJ2-7, with D possibly being TRBD2 (5 bases). The ends were cut back, 5 bases at V and 3 bases at J, with 14 bases in the middle. Per the germline V gene, CDR1 is KGHSH and CDR2 is LQKENI. The length of the CDR3 is 14 residues. For the CDR3, the DNA is TGTGCCAGCTCAGAAGTGGTCCGGGACTACGAGCAGTACTTC. Translating gives CASSEVVRDYEQYF.

The chain employs TRBV2 and TRBJ1-1, with 8 bases fitting TRBD1. This CDR3 is built from 15 residues. The V gene's germline CDR1 is SNHLY and CDR2 FYNNEI. The junction had 10 bases not matched to a gene; V was cut back by 6 bases and J by 4 bases. The CDR3 here is CASRLQQGGATEAFF. Here the CDR3 DNA reads TGTGCCAGCAGGTTGCAACAGGGGGGGGCCACTGAAGCTTTCTTT.

The V and J genes are TRBV20-1 and TRBJ2-1, with unresolved D. Germline V gene sequence: CDR1 DFQATT, CDR2 SNEGSKA (reference sequence). The CDR3 sequence is 10 residues long. Trimming removed 4 bases at V and 7 bases at J, with 5 bases between. CDR3 residues: CSAIENEQFF. The DNA for the CDR3 is TGCAGTGCTATCGAGAATGAGCAGTTCTTC.

This chain uses TRBV4-3 with TRBJ1-2; D unresolved. V dropped 0 bases and J dropped 7 bases, with 12 bases sitting between them. Germline V lookup: CDR1 LGHNA, CDR2 YSLEER. The length of the CDR3 is 14 residues. CDR3 sequence (DNA): TGCGCCAGCAGCCAAGACCCGGGGATAGGTGGCTACACCTTC. Protein sequence: CASSQDPGIGGYTF.

The rearrangement joins TRBV20-1 to TRBJ2-1; D gene ambiguous. With 2 bases removed from V and 6 bases from J, the gap between germline ends came to 5 bases. The germline V gene has CDR1 DFQATT and CDR2 SNEGSKA (reference sequence). This CDR3 comprises 11 residues. CDR3 region: CSARYINEQFF. The DNA of the CDR3 is TGCAGTGCTAGATATATCAATGAGCAGTTCTTC.

This chain uses TRBV13 with TRBJ2-1, with D maybe TRBD1 (6 bases). V lost 5 bases and J 7 bases, leaving 12 bases between the germline ends. This CDR3 has 13 amino acids. CDR1 and CDR2 (germline): PRHDT, FYEKMQ (reference sequence). The CDR3 here is CASSLGQLNEQFF. The DNA for the CDR3 is TGTGCCAGCAGCCTCGGACAGCTTAATGAGCAGTTCTTC.

The genes are TRBV9 and TRBJ2-1; TRBD2 matches 12 bases. V gave up 3 bases and J gave up 8 bases; unmatched junction bases: 12. The germline V gene has CDR1 SGDLS and CDR2 YYNGEE. CDR3 size: 17 residues. The CDR3 coding sequence is TGTGCCAGCAGCGCGGCTAGCGGGAGGGCCGGGTCCGATGAGCAGTTCTTC. It codes for CASSAASGRAGSDEQFF.

J is TRBJ2-7 and V is TRBV2; D is unresolved. The CDR3 consists of 12 residues. The germline V gene has CDR1 SNHLY and CDR2 FYNNEI. V was shortened by 6 bases and J by 6 bases, with 12 bases between the two germline ends. The CDR3 DNA sequence: TGTGCCAGCAGCCCCCCGCGATCCGAGCAGTACTTC. This sequence encodes CASSPPRSEQYF.

This sequence joins TRBV5-4 and TRBJ2-2; D call uncertain. The CDR3 is 15 residues long. Germline values: CDR1 SGHNT, CDR2 YYREEE (reference sequence). Between the trimmed V and J ends, which lost 2 bases and 6 bases, there was a span of 14 bases. The CDR3 loop reads CASSLTLLDSGELFF. DNA of the CDR3: TGTGCCAGCAGCTTAACTTTGTTAGATTCCGGGGAGCTGTTTTTT.